The rows below give T cell receptor beta chains drawn from one sample of a study of response to subunit inactivated influenza vaccine. TCRdb reprocessed the RT-PCR reads via MiXCR and lists one record per CDR3 protein. The table lists around 520,000 distinct CDR3 sequences, about an eighth of them singletons, with roughly 10% in the top ten. The material sequenced was PBMCs from blood, taken on the day of vaccination. The source is a man aged 50 to 60 who received an inactivated influenza vaccine. CDR3s include the opening cysteine and the closing phenylalanine or tryptophan. Fields, in order: D gene, clone size, V gene, J gene, CDR3 protein, CDR3 DNA. D genes are given only for firm matches. Rows may omit the clone size; those that give it use once, few, many or a size class.

TRBD1	.	TRBV6-2/TRBV6-3	TRBJ2-7	CASTPHFGDRGTYEQYF	TGTGCCAGCACCCCCCATTTTGGGGACAGGGGGACCTACGAGCAGTACTTC
TRBD2	.	TRBV7-8	TRBJ2-3	CASSTLSGGADTQYF	TGTGCCAGCAGCACGCTGTCGGGGGGGGCAGATACGCAGTATTTT
TRBD2	few	TRBV11-1	TRBJ2-5	CASSSSGGAGTQYF	TGTGCCAGCAGCTCTAGCGGGGGCGCCGGGACCCAGTACTTC
.	.	TRBV6-1	TRBJ1-1	CASRAPGHLNTEAFF	TGTGCCAGCAGAGCGCCCGGACACTTGAACACTGAAGCTTTCTTT
.	.	TRBV5-1	TRBJ2-7	CASSFTNEQYF	TGCGCCAGCAGCTTCACTAATGAGCAGTACTTC
.	.	TRBV2	TRBJ2-7	CASSEAGEALEGQYF	TGTGCCAGCAGTGAAGCGGGTGAGGCCCTGGAAGGGCAGTACTTC
TRBD2	.	TRBV10-3	TRBJ2-1	CAISGGLAGGGEQFF	TGTGCCATCAGTGGGGGACTAGCGGGGGGAGGAGAGCAGTTCTTC
.	many	TRBV28	TRBJ2-5	CASSLPQGDYLQETQYF	TGTGCCAGCAGTTTACCGCAGGGGGACTACTTACAAGAGACCCAGTACTTC
TRBD1	few	TRBV24-1	TRBJ2-7	CATSEGDSSYEQYF	TGTGCCACCAGTGAAGGGGACAGTTCCTACGAGCAGTACTTC
.	few	TRBV9	TRBJ2-2	CASSVARTQGTGELFF	TGTGCCAGCAGCGTAGCGAGGACCCAGGGCACCGGGGAGCTGTTTTTT
TRBD1	few	TRBV19	TRBJ2-3	CASSMWDRATDTQYF	TGTGCCAGTAGTATGTGGGACAGGGCCACAGATACGCAGTATTTT
.	many	TRBV5-6	TRBJ2-5	CASSLEGYQETQYF	TGTGCCAGCAGCTTGGAGGGGTACCAAGAGACCCAGTACTTC
.	few	TRBV11-1	TRBJ2-5	CASSRGTSETQYF	TGTGCCAGCAGCCGAGGGACATCGGAGACCCAGTACTTC
.	.	TRBV11-3	TRBJ2-7	CASSKSGAGYEQYF	TGTGCCAGCAGCAAGTCCGGAGCGGGCTACGAGCAGTACTTC
.	few	TRBV28	TRBJ2-7	CASSSGPSKGYEQYF	TGTGCCAGCAGTTCGGGACCTTCCAAGGGCTACGAGCAGTACTTC
.	.	TRBV15	TRBJ2-3	CATSRVRGERSITDTQYF	TGTGCCACCAGCAGAGTTCGAGGGGAGCGGAGCATCACAGATACGCAGTATTTT
.	many	TRBV20-1	TRBJ1-6	CSALSQGSNSPLHF	TGCAGTGCTTTAAGTCAGGGCTCGAATTCACCCCTCCACTTT
.	few	TRBV9	TRBJ2-5	CASSVVGRSGETQYF	TGTGCCAGCAGCGTAGTGGGCAGATCGGGGGAGACCCAGTACTTC
.	.	TRBV7-2	TRBJ1-1	CASSSTWGATEAFF	TGTGCCAGCAGCTCAACCTGGGGGGCAACTGAAGCTTTCTTT
TRBD1	once	TRBV5-6	TRBJ1-2	CASTEIDRANYGYTF	TGTGCCAGCACCGAAATCGACAGGGCCAACTATGGCTACACCTTC
TRBD2	once	TRBV7-9	TRBJ2-1	CASSPRKAGGNYNEQFF	TGTGCCAGCAGCCCCAGGAAAGCGGGGGGTAACTACAATGAGCAGTTCTTC
TRBD2	few	TRBV12-3/TRBV12-4	TRBJ2-1	CASTPGLAGSGEQFF	TGTGCCAGCACCCCAGGACTAGCGGGAAGTGGTGAGCAGTTCTTC
.	.	TRBV6-1	TRBJ2-2	CASSVTGPNTGELFF	TGTGCCAGCAGTGTTACAGGGCCAAACACCGGGGAGCTGTTTTTT
.	.	TRBV7-8	TRBJ2-7	CASTAKSSYEQYF	TGTGCCAGCACAGCAAAAAGCTCCTACGAGCAGTACTTC
.	.	TRBV5-1	TRBJ2-5	CASSDLRDGEETQYF	TGCGCCAGCAGCGACCTCCGGGACGGGGAAGAGACCCAGTACTTC
TRBD1	few	TRBV4-2	TRBJ1-4	CASSPDRGRGEKLFF	TGTGCCAGCAGCCCGGACAGGGGGCGGGGTGAAAAACTGTTTTTT
TRBD1	once	TRBV7-2	TRBJ2-2	CASSGDRLTGELFF	TGTGCCAGCAGCGGGGACAGGTTGACCGGGGAGCTGTTTTTT
.	many	TRBV20-1	TRBJ1-1	CSARDLYNTEAFF	TGCAGTGCTAGAGATTTGTATAACACTGAAGCTTTCTTT
.	few	TRBV2	TRBJ2-3	CASSEIWGGTDTQYF	TGTGCCAGCAGTGAGATATGGGGAGGAACAGATACGCAGTATTTT
.	few	TRBV15	TRBJ2-3	CATRGLATDTQYF	TGTGCCACAAGGGGGCTAGCGACAGATACGCAGTATTTT
.	many	TRBV5-1	TRBJ2-1	CASSWGTAGEQFF	TGCGCCAGCAGCTGGGGGACTGCGGGTGAGCAGTTCTTC
.	few	TRBV4-1	TRBJ2-1	CASSQDRPGNEQFF	TGCGCCAGCAGCCAAGACCGCCCAGGCAATGAGCAGTTCTTC
.	.	TRBV6-2/TRBV6-3	TRBJ2-4	CASSPRGPSGKNIQYF	TGTGCCAGCAGTCCACGCGGGCCGTCTGGCAAAAACATTCAGTACTTC
.	.	TRBV9	TRBJ2-2	CASSTNSDITGELFF	TGTGCCAGCAGCACCAACTCGGATATCACCGGGGAGCTGTTTTTT
TRBD1	.	TRBV7-9	TRBJ2-3	CASWQQGQALTEF	TGTGCCAGCTGGCAGCAGGGACAGGCCCTTACAGAATTT
.	.	TRBV30	TRBJ1-1	CAWSLIGTEAFF	TGTGCCTGGAGTCTCATCGGCACTGAAGCTTTCTTT
.	few	TRBV4-2	TRBJ1-2	CASRAGWDGYTF	TGTGCCAGCAGAGCGGGTTGGGATGGCTACACCTTC
.	few	TRBV20-1	TRBJ2-5	CSAMTGETQYF	TGCAGTGCTATGACTGGAGAGACCCAGTACTTC
.	many	TRBV5-1	TRBJ2-7	CASSLLGGGSYEQYF	TGCGCCAGCAGCTTGCTCGGGGGAGGTTCCTACGAGCAGTACTTC
TRBD1	.	TRBV20-1	TRBJ2-4	CSAQDRVVVAKNIQYF	TGCAGTGCTCAGGACAGGGTGGTTGTGGCCAAAAACATTCAGTACTTC
.	few	TRBV27	TRBJ2-7	CASSLSIGADLYEQYF	TGTGCCAGCAGTTTATCCATCGGGGCCGACCTCTACGAGCAGTACTTC
.	few	TRBV5-4	TRBJ2-6	CASSPGRGPGANVLTF	TGTGCCAGCAGCCCCGGCCGGGGGCCTGGGGCCAACGTCCTGACTTTC
TRBD1	many	TRBV6-2/TRBV6-3	TRBJ1-1	CASSRTGVTEAFF	TGTGCCAGCAGTAGGACAGGGGTCACTGAAGCTTTCTTT
.	.	TRBV7-9	TRBJ2-5	CASSYQWETQYF	TGTGCCAGCAGTTACCAATGGGAGACCCAGTACTTC
.	.	TRBV10-3	TRBJ2-1	CAISESLNEQFF	TGTGCCATCAGTGAGTCGTTGAATGAGCAGTTCTTC
.	few	TRBV11-2	TRBJ1-2	CASSLDSALRGYTF	TGTGCCAGCAGCTTAGATAGTGCCCTCAGGGGCTACACCTTC
TRBD2	.	TRBV20-1	TRBJ2-7	CSAREIGSGTYEQYF	TGCAGTGCTAGGGAGATCGGGAGCGGGACCTACGAGCAGTACTTC
TRBD1	.	TRBV12-3/TRBV12-4	TRBJ2-3	CASSPDRGYRDTQYF	TGTGCCAGCAGCCCAGACAGGGGGTATAGAGATACGCAGTATTTT
.	few	TRBV20-1	TRBJ1-1	CSARAPGKINTEAFF	TGCAGTGCTAGGGCCCCCGGGAAAATTAACACTGAAGCTTTCTTT
TRBD1	few	TRBV5-6	TRBJ2-3	CASSSRTGWRADTQYF	TGTGCCAGCAGCTCGAGGACAGGGTGGAGGGCAGATACGCAGTATTTT
.	few	TRBV6-1	TRBJ2-5	CASSEGPGNQETQYF	TGTGCCAGCAGTGAAGGTCCAGGGAACCAAGAGACCCAGTACTTC
TRBD1	few	TRBV7-2	TRBJ2-3	CASSSFPGGDTQYF	TGTGCCAGCAGCTCCTTCCCAGGGGGAGATACGCAGTATTTT
TRBD1	many	TRBV12-3/TRBV12-4	TRBJ2-7	CASSSLDRTYEQYF	TGTGCCAGCAGTTCCCTGGACAGGACCTACGAGCAGTACTTC
.	few	TRBV12-3/TRBV12-4	TRBJ1-2	CASSQTGTRGYGYTF	TGTGCCAGCAGCCAAACCGGGACCCGGGGGTACGGCTACACCTTC
.	many	TRBV12-3/TRBV12-4	TRBJ2-2	CASRYSGELFF	TGTGCCAGCAGGTACTCCGGGGAGCTGTTTTTT
TRBD2	.	TRBV12-3/TRBV12-4	TRBJ2-3	CASSPGLAGGFTTDTQYF	TGTGCCAGCAGTCCGGGACTAGCGGGAGGATTCACGACAGATACGCAGTATTTT
TRBD1	few	TRBV6-2/TRBV6-3	TRBJ2-7	CASSYGDSSYEQYF	TGTGCCAGCAGTTACGGGGACAGCTCCTACGAGCAGTACTTC
.	.	TRBV19	TRBJ2-3	CASSKARTPDTQYF	TGTGCCAGTAGTAAGGCCAGGACGCCAGATACGCAGTATTTT